The entry that follows covers one T cell receptor (beta chain) sequence. This entry comes from a study of blood T cell repertoires in COVID-19. Study overall: The study drew acute and convalescent COVID-19 samples from the United States, Italy and Spain.

Per the authors' pipeline: For nucleated cells, counts were estimated from reference gene primer amplification. The assay was immunoSEQ multiplex PCR, and TCRdb's table has in-frame clones only and misses some. V, J and clone size are those of that table, while D and trimming were read from the DNA. The table records 70,000 to 75,000 clones, more than 90% of them present only once. The CDR3 is made up of 15 amino acids. The germline V gene encodes CDR1 MNHEY and CDR2 SMNVEV (reference sequence). V lost 6 bases to trimming and J lost 3 bases; unmatched junction nucleotides: 8. The source material was peripheral blood. The receptor's source is a human donor in a cohort sampled during active COVID-19. The rearrangement uses TRBV27 and TRBJ2-7, with 10 bases lining up with TRBD2. For the CDR3, the DNA is TGTGCCAGCAGCAGAAGCGGGAGGGCCCGCTACGAGCAGTACTTC. Translation: CASSRSGRARYEQYF.